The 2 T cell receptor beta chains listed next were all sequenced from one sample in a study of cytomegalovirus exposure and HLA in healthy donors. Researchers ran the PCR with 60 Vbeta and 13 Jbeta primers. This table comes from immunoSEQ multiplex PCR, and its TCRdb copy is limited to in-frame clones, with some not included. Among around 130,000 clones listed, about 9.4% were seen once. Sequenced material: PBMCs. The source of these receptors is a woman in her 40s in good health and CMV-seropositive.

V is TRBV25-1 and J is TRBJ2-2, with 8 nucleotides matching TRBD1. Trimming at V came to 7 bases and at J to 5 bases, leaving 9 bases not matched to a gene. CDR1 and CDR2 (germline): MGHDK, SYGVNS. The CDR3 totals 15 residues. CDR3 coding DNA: TGTGCCAGCAATGGACAGGGCGGAAAAACCGGGGAGCTGTTTTTT. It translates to CASNGQGGKTGELFF.

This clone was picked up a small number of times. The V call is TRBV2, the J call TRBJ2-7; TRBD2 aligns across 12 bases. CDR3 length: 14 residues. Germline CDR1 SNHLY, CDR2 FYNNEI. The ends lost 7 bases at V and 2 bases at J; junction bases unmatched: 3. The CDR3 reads CASKRLAGAYEQYF. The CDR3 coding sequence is TGTGCCAGCAAGAGACTAGCGGGAGCCTACGAGCAGTACTTC.